These T cell receptor beta chains were read from a single sample in a study of T cells in Graves' hyperthyroidism and ophthalmopathy. TCRdb independently ran MiXCR on the multiplex PCR reads; one entry per CDR3 protein. The table records about 640,000 distinct CDR3 sequences, less than 25% of them present only once. The sample was blood. The source is a man younger than 40 with Graves' ophthalmopathy. The CDR3 runs from the conserved cysteine through the conserved F or W. Fields, in order: CDR3 DNA, CDR3 protein, J gene, V gene, CDR3 length, D gene, clone size. A D gene is named only where the DNA matches it firmly. Clone size is stated in some rows and not others, as once, few, many or a class when expanded.

DNA: TGTGCCTGGAGTTTGACAGGGGGTGGTTCACCCCTCCACTTT
CDR3: CAWSLTGGGSPLHF
J: TRBJ1-6
V: TRBV30
length: 14
D: TRBD1
size: NA

DNA: TGCAGTGCCAAAAGACGGGAGACCTACGAGCAGTACTTC
CDR3: CSAKRRETYEQYF
J: TRBJ2-7
V: TRBV20-1
length: 13
D: NA
size: many

DNA: TGTGCCACTCACGGGACTAGCGGGACCGCTGCCTCCTACAATGAGCAGTTCTTC
CDR3: CATHGTSGTAASYNEQFF
J: TRBJ2-1
V: TRBV10-3
length: 18
D: TRBD2
size: NA

DNA: TGCAGTGCCCGCCCGGGGGACGGCGAGACCCAGTACTTC
CDR3: CSARPGDGETQYF
J: TRBJ2-5
V: TRBV20-1
length: 13
D: NA
size: once

DNA: TGTGCCAGCAGCTTAAGCGGGGGGCGAAACATTCAGTACTTC
CDR3: CASSLSGGRNIQYF
J: TRBJ2-4
V: TRBV7-3
length: 14
D: TRBD2
size: NA

DNA: TGTGCCAGCAGCGGGTCGGGACGCCAAGAGACCCAGTACTTC
CDR3: CASSGSGRQETQYF
J: TRBJ2-5
V: TRBV5-6
length: 14
D: NA
size: few

DNA: TGTGCCAGCAGCGCGGGCTTGGGCGGGACGAGCTCCTACGAGCAGTACTTC
CDR3: CASSAGLGGTSSYEQYF
J: TRBJ2-7
V: TRBV9
length: 17
D: NA
size: NA

DNA: TGCGCCAGCAGCCAGCCGGGGAAACTGTTTTTT
CDR3: CASSQPGKLFF
J: TRBJ1-4
V: TRBV4-1
length: 11
D: NA
size: NA

DNA: TGTGCCAGCAGCCACCGAGCGGGAGTGCCAGGCAAAAACATTCAGTACTTC
CDR3: CASSHRAGVPGKNIQYF
J: TRBJ2-4
V: TRBV3-1
length: 17
D: TRBD2
size: NA

DNA: TGTGCCAGCAGCTTAAACCCTCTTCAGCCCCAGCATTTT
CDR3: CASSLNPLQPQHF
J: TRBJ1-5
V: TRBV7-2
length: 13
D: NA
size: few

DNA: TGTGCCAGCAGTTTAACCGGGACAGTAGTCCACGAGCAGTACTTC
CDR3: CASSLTGTVVHEQYF
J: TRBJ2-7
V: TRBV27
length: 15
D: TRBD1
size: NA

DNA: TGCAGTGCTAGTAGGGACAGGGCCTACGAGCAGTACTTC
CDR3: CSASRDRAYEQYF
J: TRBJ2-7
V: TRBV20-1
length: 13
D: TRBD1
size: many

DNA: TGCGCCAGCAGCTTGGGCCGCGGGACTAGCGGGAGGTCAAATGAGCAGTTCTTC
CDR3: CASSLGRGTSGRSNEQFF
J: TRBJ2-1
V: TRBV5-1
length: 18
D: TRBD2
size: many

DNA: TGCAGTGCTAGAGAAGGGGATGGCTACAATGAGCAGTTCTTC
CDR3: CSAREGDGYNEQFF
J: TRBJ2-1
V: TRBV20-1
length: 14
D: NA
size: NA

DNA: TGTGCCAGCAGTCCCCCTGGCGGGGGCAGCGGGAACGAGCAGTACTTC
CDR3: CASSPPGGGSGNEQYF
J: TRBJ2-7
V: TRBV28
length: 16
D: NA
size: few

DNA: TGTGCCAGCAGCGTAGGGGCGGCGAAGCATGAGCAGTTCTTC
CDR3: CASSVGAAKHEQFF
J: TRBJ2-1
V: TRBV9
length: 14
D: NA
size: few

DNA: TGTGCCACCCTCTCAACAGGGAAAGCTTTCTTT
CDR3: CATLSTGKAFF
J: TRBJ1-1
V: TRBV6-1
length: 11
D: NA
size: NA

DNA: TGCAGTGCGGCAGACAAGACCTACGAGCAGTACTTC
CDR3: CSAADKTYEQYF
J: TRBJ2-7
V: TRBV20-1
length: 12
D: NA
size: NA

DNA: TGCGCCAGCAGCTTGGAGAAGGTTTTGAACACTGAAGCTTTCTTT
CDR3: CASSLEKVLNTEAFF
J: TRBJ1-1
V: TRBV5-1
length: 15
D: NA
size: few

DNA: TGTGCCAGCACAGGGGGAAAGACCCAGTACTTC
CDR3: CASTGGKTQYF
J: TRBJ2-5
V: TRBV28
length: 11
D: TRBD1
size: many

DNA: TGTGCCAGCAGCCAGCAGATGGCGGCGGCCCAAGAGACCCAGTACTTC
CDR3: CASSQQMAAAQETQYF
J: TRBJ2-5
V: TRBV14
length: 16
D: NA
size: NA

DNA: TGCAGTGCTAGACCCCCCCTATGGCAGACGATGAACACTGAAGCTTTCTTT
CDR3: CSARPPLWQTMNTEAFF
J: TRBJ1-1
V: TRBV20-1
length: 17
D: NA
size: NA

DNA: TGTGCCAGCACCTCGGGGGCTCTTCTAAACACTGAAGCTTTCTTT
CDR3: CASTSGALLNTEAFF
J: TRBJ1-1
V: TRBV27
length: 15
D: NA
size: once

DNA: TGTGCCAGCAGTTTATGGATCAGCGGGGCAATCTCCTACGAGCAGTACTTC
CDR3: CASSLWISGAISYEQYF
J: TRBJ2-7
V: TRBV28
length: 17
D: TRBD2
size: NA

DNA: TGTGCCAGTAGTGTGGGACACAGCAATCAGCCCCAGCATTTT
CDR3: CASSVGHSNQPQHF
J: TRBJ1-5
V: TRBV19
length: 14
D: NA
size: few

DNA: TGTGCCAGCAGCTTAGCTCGAGAGAGGGACACTGAAGCTTTCTTT
CDR3: CASSLARERDTEAFF
J: TRBJ1-1
V: TRBV7-2
length: 15
D: NA
size: many

DNA: TGTGCCAGCATGAGTGTAGCGAATTTCTACGAGCAGTACTTC
CDR3: CASMSVANFYEQYF
J: TRBJ2-7
V: TRBV2
length: 14
D: NA
size: NA

DNA: TGCGCCAGCAGCCATAGGGCCTGGGGGGCTCACGAGCAGTACTTC
CDR3: CASSHRAWGAHEQYF
J: TRBJ2-7
V: TRBV4-1
length: 15
D: NA
size: NA

DNA: TGTGCCAGCAGTCTAGGACAGGGGTACACTGAAGCTTTCTTT
CDR3: CASSLGQGYTEAFF
J: TRBJ1-1
V: TRBV27
length: 14
D: TRBD1
size: few

DNA: TGTGCCAGCAGCCACTACAGGGGCTCCTACAATGAGCAGTTCTTC
CDR3: CASSHYRGSYNEQFF
J: TRBJ2-1
V: TRBV7-9
length: 15
D: TRBD1
size: NA

DNA: TGCGCCAGCAGCTTGGACATAGCGGGAGAAAGGAGGGAGACCCAGTACTTC
CDR3: CASSLDIAGERRETQYF
J: TRBJ2-5
V: TRBV5-1
length: 17
D: TRBD2
size: few

DNA: TGTGCCAGCATGTCCGGGACAGGGGATCAAGAGACCCAGTACTTC
CDR3: CASMSGTGDQETQYF
J: TRBJ2-5
V: TRBV28
length: 15
D: TRBD1
size: NA

DNA: TGCAGTGCCCAACCGCGGGGACAGGGGGATGGTGAGCAGTTCTTC
CDR3: CSAQPRGQGDGEQFF
J: TRBJ2-1
V: TRBV20-1
length: 15
D: TRBD1
size: NA

DNA: TGTGCCAGCTCAGGTCAGGGCACTGAAGCTTTCTTT
CDR3: CASSGQGTEAFF
J: TRBJ1-1
V: TRBV18
length: 12
D: NA
size: many

DNA: TGTGCCAGCGCGGTTTCTGGGGGGAGACATGGCTACACCTTC
CDR3: CASAVSGGRHGYTF
J: TRBJ1-2
V: TRBV6-2/TRBV6-3
length: 14
D: NA
size: NA

DNA: TGTGCCAGCAGCGCCTTCTGGGGGGGCAACACTGAAGCTTTCTTT
CDR3: CASSAFWGGNTEAFF
J: TRBJ1-1
V: TRBV5-5
length: 15
D: NA
size: NA

DNA: TGTGCCAGCAGCGAGACAGATTACGAGCAGTACTTC
CDR3: CASSETDYEQYF
J: TRBJ2-7
V: TRBV5-5
length: 12
D: NA
size: NA

DNA: TGTGCCAGCAGCGTGGATCTGGATCCCGGGGAGCTGTTTTTT
CDR3: CASSVDLDPGELFF
J: TRBJ2-2
V: TRBV9
length: 14
D: NA
size: NA

DNA: TGTGCCAGCAGTTTATCGGGACAGGGGATCAATCAGCCCCAGCATTTT
CDR3: CASSLSGQGINQPQHF
J: TRBJ1-5
V: TRBV27
length: 16
D: TRBD1
size: many

DNA: TGTGCCAGCAGCTGGGGGGGTGGGCAAGAGACCCAGTACTTC
CDR3: CASSWGGGQETQYF
J: TRBJ2-5
V: TRBV6-1
length: 14
D: TRBD2
size: many

DNA: TGTGCCAGCAGTTATGGGGCAGCCTTGTCGTACGAGCAGTACTTC
CDR3: CASSYGAALSYEQYF
J: TRBJ2-7
V: TRBV6-5
length: 15
D: NA
size: NA

DNA: TGTGCCAGCAGCTTACGCGGGAGGGCCGAGTCAGCGCAGTATTTT
CDR3: CASSLRGRAESAQYF
J: TRBJ2-3
V: TRBV7-8
length: 15
D: TRBD2
size: NA

DNA: TGTGCCAGCAGTTACAGACAGGAGAATAATTCACCCCTCCACTTT
CDR3: CASSYRQENNSPLHF
J: TRBJ1-6
V: TRBV6-5
length: 15
D: NA
size: NA

DNA: TGTGCCAGCAGCCCCCTTGCGGGGCGCCCAAATCAGCCCCAGCATTTT
CDR3: CASSPLAGRPNQPQHF
J: TRBJ1-5
V: TRBV9
length: 16
D: NA
size: few

DNA: TGTGCCAGCAGCCAACTACAGGGCCACTATGGCTACACCTTC
CDR3: CASSQLQGHYGYTF
J: TRBJ1-2
V: TRBV4-2
length: 14
D: NA
size: NA

DNA: TGTGCCAGCAGCCCGCTTAAAAGTGAGCAGTTCTTC
CDR3: CASSPLKSEQFF
J: TRBJ2-1
V: TRBV7-9
length: 12
D: NA
size: many

DNA: TGTGCCAGCAGCGCGGCCCTTAGGAGCACAGATACGCAGTATTTT
CDR3: CASSAALRSTDTQYF
J: TRBJ2-3
V: TRBV7-6
length: 15
D: NA
size: few

DNA: TGTGCCACCAGTGATTCGGGCGGGACCTCCAGCACAGATACGCAGTATTTT
CDR3: CATSDSGGTSSTDTQYF
J: TRBJ2-3
V: TRBV24-1
length: 17
D: NA
size: many

DNA: TGTGCCAGCAGTTTCCCGGGTGAAGGGGAGGAGGGCTCTGGGGCCAACGTCCTGACTTTC
CDR3: CASSFPGEGEEGSGANVLTF
J: TRBJ2-6
V: TRBV7-9
length: 20
D: NA
size: NA

DNA: TGTGCCAGCAGCTCCGGACAGCAGTCCTACGAGCAGTACTTC
CDR3: CASSSGQQSYEQYF
J: TRBJ2-7
V: TRBV7-9
length: 14
D: NA
size: few

DNA: TGCAGTGCTCCGGACAGGGCGAAGGGAAACACCATATATTTT
CDR3: CSAPDRAKGNTIYF
J: TRBJ1-3
V: TRBV20-1
length: 14
D: TRBD1
size: few

DNA: TGCGCCAGCAGCACTTCCGGGACAGCGAACACCGGGGAGCTGTTTTTT
CDR3: CASSTSGTANTGELFF
J: TRBJ2-2
V: TRBV5-1
length: 16
D: TRBD1
size: few

DNA: TGTGCCAGCAGCCATGGGGCCGCGGGTGAGCAGTTCTTC
CDR3: CASSHGAAGEQFF
J: TRBJ2-1
V: TRBV14
length: 13
D: NA
size: NA